This T cell receptor beta chain was recorded in a study of cytomegalovirus exposure and HLA in healthy donors. CDR1 and CDR2 from the germline V gene are SGHVS and FNYEAQ. V was clipped by 4 bases and J by 1 base; unmatched bases: 16. CDR3 size: 18 residues. 60 Vbeta and 13 Jbeta primers were used in PCR. Profiled with immunoSEQ multiplex PCR; TCRdb holds only in-frame clones, not every one. The sample includes about 180,000 clones, 82% of them seen just once. The rearrangement joins TRBV7-6 to TRBJ2-7; TRBD1 agrees at 7 bases. The sequencing input was PBMCs. The clonotype was recovered from a man aged 35-49 years in good health and CMV-seronegative. In nucleotides, the CDR3 is TGTGCCAGCAGCTCTAACCTGGGGGCAGGGACAGCTTCCTACGAGCAGTACTTC. Translated, it gives CASSSNLGAGTASYEQYF.